The TCR beta chain under discussion was sequenced for a study of CD8 T cells in ankylosing spondylitis. TCRdb independently ran MiXCR on the 5' RACE reads; one entry per CDR3 protein. The table includes 380,000 or so distinct CDR3 sequences, approximately 20% detected once. This clonotype was recorded many times. In germline, CDR1 is DFQATT, CDR2 SNEGSKA (reference sequence). This CDR3 region has 13 residues. V shed 5 bases, J shed 3 bases, and the junction held 4 bases outside the gene matches. The chain carries TRBV20-1 and TRBJ2-1; TRBD1 matches at 7 bases. This clonotype was sampled from a male donor with ankylosing spondylitis or in good health (not recorded which). The sequenced sample was blood, either unsorted or a sorted T cell fraction (not recorded which). DNA of the CDR3: TGCAGTGCTCGGGACAGTCTCTACAATGAGCAGTTCTTC. Translating it yields CSARDSLYNEQFF.